The clone carrying this T cell receptor (beta chain) was observed a handful of times. The antigen is unknown. This sample stems from a study of response to subunit inactivated influenza vaccine. Study-level results: Authors suggested few new T cells are recruited by each seasonal influenza vaccination.

TCRdb fed the RT-PCR reads into MiXCR, producing one record per CDR3 protein. The sample lists hundreds of thousands of distinct CDR3 sequences; about 18% were seen once. With V trimmed by 7 bases and J by 4 bases, 10 bases remained unmatched. The CDR3 runs to 16 residues. The germline V gene encodes CDR1 MDHEN and CDR2 SYDVKM. The chain links TRBV28 to TRBJ2-6; 7 nucleotides match TRBD1. The sequence derives from a man aged 45-65 years who received an inactivated influenza vaccine. The sequenced sample was PBMCs from blood, obtained 4 to 6 days after vaccination. The DNA of the CDR3 is TGTGCCAGCACCCACTCTACCAGGGGGGGGGCCAACGTCCTGACTTTC. It encodes CASTHSTRGGANVLTF.